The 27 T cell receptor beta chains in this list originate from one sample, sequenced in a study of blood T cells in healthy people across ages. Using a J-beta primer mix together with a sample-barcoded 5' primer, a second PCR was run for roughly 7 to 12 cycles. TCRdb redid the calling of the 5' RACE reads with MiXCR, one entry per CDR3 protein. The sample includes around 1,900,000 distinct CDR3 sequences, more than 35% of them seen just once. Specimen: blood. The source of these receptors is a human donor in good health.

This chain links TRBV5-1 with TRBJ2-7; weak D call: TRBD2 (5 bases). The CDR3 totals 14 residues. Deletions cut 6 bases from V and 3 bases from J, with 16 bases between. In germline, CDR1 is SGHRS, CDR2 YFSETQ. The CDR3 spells CASNFEGLLYEQYF. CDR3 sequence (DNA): TGCGCCAGCAACTTCGAGGGCCTCCTCTACGAGCAGTACTTC.

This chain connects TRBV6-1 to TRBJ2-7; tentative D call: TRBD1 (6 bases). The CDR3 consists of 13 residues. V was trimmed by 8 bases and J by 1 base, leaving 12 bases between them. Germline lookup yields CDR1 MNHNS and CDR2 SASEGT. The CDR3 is CASRFDRSYEQYF. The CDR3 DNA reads TGTGCCAGCCGGTTCGACAGGTCCTACGAGCAGTACTTC.

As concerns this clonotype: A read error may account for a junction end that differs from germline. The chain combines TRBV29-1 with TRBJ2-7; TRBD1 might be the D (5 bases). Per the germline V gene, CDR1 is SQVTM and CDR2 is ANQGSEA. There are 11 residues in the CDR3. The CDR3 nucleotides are TGCAACGTTCAGGGCTCCTACGAGCAGTACTTC. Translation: CNVQGSYEQYF.

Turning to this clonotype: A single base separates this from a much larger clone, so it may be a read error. CDR3 loop: CSARGGKGGNGYTF. In nucleotides, the CDR3 is TGCAGTGCTAGAGGGGGTAAGGGGGGGAATGGCTACACCTTC. The rearrangement uses TRBV20-1 and TRBJ1-2; a weak D match, TRBD1 (6 bases). With 1 base removed from V and 6 bases from J, the gap between germline ends came to 15 bases. CDR3 length: 14 amino acids. Germline V gives CDR1 DFQATT, CDR2 SNEGSKA (reference sequence).

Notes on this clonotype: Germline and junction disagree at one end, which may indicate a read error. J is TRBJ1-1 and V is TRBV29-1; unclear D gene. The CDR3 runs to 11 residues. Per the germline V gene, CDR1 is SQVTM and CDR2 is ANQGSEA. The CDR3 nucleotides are TGCGGCGTTGTGGTTCCGACTGAAGCTTTCTTT. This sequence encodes CGVVVPTEAFF.

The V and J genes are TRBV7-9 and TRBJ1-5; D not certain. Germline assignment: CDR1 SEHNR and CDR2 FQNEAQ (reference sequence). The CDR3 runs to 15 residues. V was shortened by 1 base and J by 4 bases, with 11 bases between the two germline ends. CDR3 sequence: CASSLGPTTNQPQHF. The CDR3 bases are TGTGCCAGCAGCTTAGGGCCTACGACTAATCAGCCCCAGCATTTT.

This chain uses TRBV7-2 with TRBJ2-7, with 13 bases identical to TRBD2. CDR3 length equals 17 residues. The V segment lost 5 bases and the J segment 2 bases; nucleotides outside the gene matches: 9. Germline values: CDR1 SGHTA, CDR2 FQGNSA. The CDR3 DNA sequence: TGTGCCAGCAGCCAAGGGACTAGCGGGGATCTAACCTACGAGCAGTACTTC. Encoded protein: CASSQGTSGDLTYEQYF.

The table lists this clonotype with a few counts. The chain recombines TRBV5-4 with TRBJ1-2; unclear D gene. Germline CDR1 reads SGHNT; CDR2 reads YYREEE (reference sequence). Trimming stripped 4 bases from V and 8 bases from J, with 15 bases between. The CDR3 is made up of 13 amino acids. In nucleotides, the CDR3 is TGTGCCAGCAGCCAGCTTAGCTTATGCGGCTACACCTTC. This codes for CASSQLSLCGYTF.

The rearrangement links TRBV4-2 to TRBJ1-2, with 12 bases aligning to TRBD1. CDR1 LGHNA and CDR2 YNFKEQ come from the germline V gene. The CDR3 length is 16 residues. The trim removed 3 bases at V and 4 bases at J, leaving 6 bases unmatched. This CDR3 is CASSQPGTGGTYGYTF. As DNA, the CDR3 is TGTGCCAGCAGCCAGCCCGGGACAGGGGGCACCTATGGCTACACCTTC.

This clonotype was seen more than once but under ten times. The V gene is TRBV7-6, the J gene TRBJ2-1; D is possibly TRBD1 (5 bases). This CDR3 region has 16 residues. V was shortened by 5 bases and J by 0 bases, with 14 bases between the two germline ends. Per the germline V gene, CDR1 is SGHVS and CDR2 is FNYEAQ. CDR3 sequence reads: CASSETPRVSYNEQFF. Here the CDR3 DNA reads TGTGCCAGCAGCGAGACCCCCAGGGTCTCCTACAATGAGCAGTTCTTC.

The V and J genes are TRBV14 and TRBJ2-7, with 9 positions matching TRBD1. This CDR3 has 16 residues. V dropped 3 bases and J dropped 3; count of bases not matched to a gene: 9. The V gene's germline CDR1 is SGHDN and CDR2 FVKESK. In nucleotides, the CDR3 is TGTGCCAGCAGCCAGCAGAACAGGGGGCTTTTCTACGAGCAGTACTTC. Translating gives CASSQQNRGLFYEQYF. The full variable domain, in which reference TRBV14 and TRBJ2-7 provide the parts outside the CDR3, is EAGVTQFPSHSVIEKGQTVTLRCDPISGHDNLYWYRRVMGKEIKFLLHFVKESKQDESGMPNNRFLAERTGGTYSTLKVQPAELEDSGVYFCASSQQNRGLFYEQYFGPGTRLTVT.

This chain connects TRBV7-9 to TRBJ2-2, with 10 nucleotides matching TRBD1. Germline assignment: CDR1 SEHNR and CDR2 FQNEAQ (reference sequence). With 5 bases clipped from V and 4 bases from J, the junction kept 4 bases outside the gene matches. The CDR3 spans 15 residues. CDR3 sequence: CASSLWTGGTGELFF. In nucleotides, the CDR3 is TGTGCCAGCAGCCTTTGGACAGGGGGCACCGGGGAGCTGTTTTTT.

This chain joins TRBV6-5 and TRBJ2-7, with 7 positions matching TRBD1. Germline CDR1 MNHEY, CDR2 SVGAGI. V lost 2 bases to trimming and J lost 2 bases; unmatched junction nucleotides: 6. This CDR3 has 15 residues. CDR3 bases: TGTGCCAGCAGTTACGGGGCCGGGACAGCCTACGAGCAGTACTTC. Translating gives CASSYGAGTAYEQYF.

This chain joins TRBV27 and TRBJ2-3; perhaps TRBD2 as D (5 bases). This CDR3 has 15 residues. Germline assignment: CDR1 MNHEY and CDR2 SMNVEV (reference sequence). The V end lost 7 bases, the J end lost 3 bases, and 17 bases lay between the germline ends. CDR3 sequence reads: CASTLLEGGTDTQYF. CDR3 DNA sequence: TGTGCCAGCACCCTCCTTGAGGGTGGTACAGATACGCAGTATTTT.

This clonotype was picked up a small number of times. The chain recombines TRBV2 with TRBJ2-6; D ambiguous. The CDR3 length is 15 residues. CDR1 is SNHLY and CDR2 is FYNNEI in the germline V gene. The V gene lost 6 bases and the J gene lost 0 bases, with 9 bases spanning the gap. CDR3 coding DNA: TGTGCCAGCAGGAATAGGGTCTCTGGGGCCAACGTCCTGACTTTC. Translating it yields CASRNRVSGANVLTF.

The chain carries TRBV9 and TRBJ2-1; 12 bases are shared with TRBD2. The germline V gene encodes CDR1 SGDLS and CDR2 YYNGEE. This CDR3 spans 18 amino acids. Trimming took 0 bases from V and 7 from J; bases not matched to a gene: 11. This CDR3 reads CASSVVASGGATENEQFF. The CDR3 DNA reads TGTGCCAGCAGCGTAGTGGCTAGCGGGGGGGCCACCGAAAATGAGCAGTTCTTC.

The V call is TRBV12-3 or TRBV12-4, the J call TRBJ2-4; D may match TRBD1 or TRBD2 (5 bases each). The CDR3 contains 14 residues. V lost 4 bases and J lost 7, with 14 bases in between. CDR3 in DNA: TGTGCCAGCAGTTCCGACAGTACGGGGAACATTCAGTACTTC. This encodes CASSSDSTGNIQYF.

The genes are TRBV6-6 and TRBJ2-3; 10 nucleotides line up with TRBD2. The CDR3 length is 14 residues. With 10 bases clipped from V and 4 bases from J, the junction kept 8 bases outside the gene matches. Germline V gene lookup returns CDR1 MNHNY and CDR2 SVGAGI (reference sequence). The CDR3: CATIAGGLADTQYF. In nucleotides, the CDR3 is TGTGCCACAATAGCGGGGGGACTCGCAGATACGCAGTATTTT.

The CDR3 DNA reads TGTGCCAGCAGTCACCCCGCTTCGGCCGGATACGAGCAGTACTTC. Its protein product is CASSHPASAGYEQYF. The rearrangement uses TRBV11-1 and TRBJ2-7, with D unclear. Per the germline V gene, CDR1 is SGHAT and CDR2 is FQDESV (reference sequence). V was pared by 6 bases and J by 4 bases, with 19 bases between. CDR3 length: 15 amino acids.

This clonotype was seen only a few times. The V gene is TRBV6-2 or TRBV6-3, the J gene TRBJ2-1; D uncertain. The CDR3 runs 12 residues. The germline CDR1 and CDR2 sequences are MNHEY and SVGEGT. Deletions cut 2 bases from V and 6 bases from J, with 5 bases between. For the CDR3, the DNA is TGTGCCAGCAGTTACATGCTCAATGAGCAGTTCTTC. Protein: CASSYMLNEQFF.

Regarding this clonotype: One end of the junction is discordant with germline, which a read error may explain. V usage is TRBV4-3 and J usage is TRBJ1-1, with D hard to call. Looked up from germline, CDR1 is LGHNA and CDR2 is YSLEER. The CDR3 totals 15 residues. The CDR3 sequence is CASNQDGSMNTEAFF. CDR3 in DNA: TGCGCCAGCAACCAAGATGGGTCCATGAACACTGAAGCTTTCTTT.

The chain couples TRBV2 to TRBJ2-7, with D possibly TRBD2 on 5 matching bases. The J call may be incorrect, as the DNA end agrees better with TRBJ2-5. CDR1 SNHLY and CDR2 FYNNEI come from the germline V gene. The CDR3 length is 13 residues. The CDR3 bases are TGTGCCAGCAGTCCCGGCCCGCGGGCGACCCAGTACTTC. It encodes CASSPGPRATQYF.

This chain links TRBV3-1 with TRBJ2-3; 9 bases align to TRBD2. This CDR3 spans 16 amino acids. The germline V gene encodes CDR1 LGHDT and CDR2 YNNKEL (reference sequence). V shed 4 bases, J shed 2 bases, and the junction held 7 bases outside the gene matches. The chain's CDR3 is CASSPVAGGPTDTQYF. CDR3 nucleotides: TGTGCCAGCAGCCCTGTGGCGGGGGGGCCCACAGATACGCAGTATTTT.

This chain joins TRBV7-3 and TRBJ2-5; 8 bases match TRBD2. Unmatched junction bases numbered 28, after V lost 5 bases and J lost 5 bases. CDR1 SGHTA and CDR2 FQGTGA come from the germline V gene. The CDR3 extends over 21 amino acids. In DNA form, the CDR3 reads TGTGCCAGCAGCCTAAAAATCGTGACTAGCGAGTCTTTTTGGGGTCGGGAGACCCAGTACTTC. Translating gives CASSLKIVTSESFWGRETQYF.

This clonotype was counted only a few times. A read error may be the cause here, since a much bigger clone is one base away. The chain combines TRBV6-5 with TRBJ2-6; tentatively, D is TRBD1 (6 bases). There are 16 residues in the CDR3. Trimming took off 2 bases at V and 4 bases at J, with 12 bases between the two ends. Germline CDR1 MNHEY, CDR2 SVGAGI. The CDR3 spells CASSYVSGEGANVLTF. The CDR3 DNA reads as TGTGCCAGCAGTTACGTGTCAGGGGAGGGGGCCAACGTCCTGACTTTC.

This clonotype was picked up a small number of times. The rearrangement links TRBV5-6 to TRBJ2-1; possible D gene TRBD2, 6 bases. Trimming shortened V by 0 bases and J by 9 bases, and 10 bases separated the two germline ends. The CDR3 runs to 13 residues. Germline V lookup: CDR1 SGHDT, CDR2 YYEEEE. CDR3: CASSLVTGGEQFF. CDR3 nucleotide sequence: TGTGCCAGCAGCTTGGTAACCGGGGGTGAGCAGTTCTTC.

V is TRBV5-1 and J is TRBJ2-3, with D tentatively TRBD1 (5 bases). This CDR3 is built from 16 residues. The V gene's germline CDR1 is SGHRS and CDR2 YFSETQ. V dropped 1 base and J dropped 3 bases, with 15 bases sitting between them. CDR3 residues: CASSLSRAKGTDTQYF. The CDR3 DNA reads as TGCGCCAGCAGCTTGTCCCGGGCTAAGGGGACAGATACGCAGTATTTT.